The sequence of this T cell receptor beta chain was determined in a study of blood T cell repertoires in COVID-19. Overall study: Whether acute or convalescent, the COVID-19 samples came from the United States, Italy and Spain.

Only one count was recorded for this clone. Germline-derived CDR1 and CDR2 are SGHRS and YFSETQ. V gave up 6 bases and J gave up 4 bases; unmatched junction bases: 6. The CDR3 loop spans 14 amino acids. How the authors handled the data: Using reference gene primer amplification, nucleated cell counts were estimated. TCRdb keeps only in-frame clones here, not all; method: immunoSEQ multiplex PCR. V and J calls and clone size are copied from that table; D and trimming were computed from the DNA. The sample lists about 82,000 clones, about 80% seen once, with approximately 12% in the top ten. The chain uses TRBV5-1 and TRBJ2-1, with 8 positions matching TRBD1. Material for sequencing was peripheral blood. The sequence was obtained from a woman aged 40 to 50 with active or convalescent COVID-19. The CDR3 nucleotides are TGCGCCAGCAATCAGGGGGCGGGATACAATGAGCAGTTCTTC. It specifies CASNQGAGYNEQFF.